The rows below give T cell receptor beta chains drawn from one sample of a study of cytomegalovirus exposure and HLA in healthy donors. The table came from immunoSEQ multiplex PCR; TCRdb's copy has only in-frame clones and leaves some out. The data hold 150,000 to 200,000 clones, with 65% to 75% observed a single time. Sequencing was performed on PBMCs. The receptors shown here come from a girl aged 5 to 17 in good health and CMV-seronegative. The CDR3 runs from the conserved cysteine through the conserved F or W. The order of the fields is D gene, V gene, CDR3 protein. D genes are given only for firm matches.

>TRBD1|TRBV27
CASSLTGTGYLLLEQFF
>TRBD2|TRBV6-5
CASSYEVAGGNEQFF
>-|TRBV2
CASSQLPGGNQPQHF
>-|TRBV10-2
CASTSTGNQPQHF
>-|TRBV2
CASKNQDKPILHF
>-|TRBV6-1
CASSTDTTYGYTF
>-|TRBV18
CASSPGPRRGYTF
>-|TRBV6-1
CASTPRGYSNQPQHF
>-|TRBV13
CASSLGDWGYTF
>TRBD2|TRBV15
CATSSGTSGVLGETQYF
>-|TRBV4-1
CASSQAGFTNEKLFF
>-|TRBV6-5
CASSYSGRMGYTF
>-|TRBV18
CASSPGGGTLGEKLFF
>-|TRBV7-3
CASRGRFTHCEGQPQHF
>TRBD1|TRBV5-1
CASSPPTGGDTGELFF
>-|TRBV5-8
CASSLGRGANEKLFF
>-|TRBV19
CASSTDLRDRYTGELFF
>-|TRBV29-1
CSVEDLLGPRGRGTQLVADTQYF
>TRBD1|TRBV30
CAWLRDRFTEAFF
>TRBD2|TRBV4-1
CASSPTGGREQFF
>TRBD2|TRBV27
CASSTRGRGRTDTQYF